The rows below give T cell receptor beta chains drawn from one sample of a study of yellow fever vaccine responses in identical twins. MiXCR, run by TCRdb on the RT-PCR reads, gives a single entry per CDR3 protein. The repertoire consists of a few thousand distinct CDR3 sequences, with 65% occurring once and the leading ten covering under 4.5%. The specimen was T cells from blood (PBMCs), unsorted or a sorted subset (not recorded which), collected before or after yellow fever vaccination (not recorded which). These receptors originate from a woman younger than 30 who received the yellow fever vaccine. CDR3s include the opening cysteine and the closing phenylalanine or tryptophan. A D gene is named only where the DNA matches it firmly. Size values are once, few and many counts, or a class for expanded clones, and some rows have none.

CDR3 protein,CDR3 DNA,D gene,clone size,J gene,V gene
CASSPWVNEQYF,TGTGCCAGCAGTCCCTGGGTAAACGAGCAGTACTTC,.,.,TRBJ2-7,TRBV6-1
CAYNMNTEAFF,TGTGCTTACAACATGAACACTGAAGCTTTCTTT,.,.,TRBJ1-1,TRBV30
CASSYSPIAKNIQYF,TGTGCCAGCAGTTACTCCCCAATAGCCAAAAACATTCAGTACTTC,.,.,TRBJ2-4,TRBV6-2/TRBV6-3
CASSETMDTEAFF,TGTGCCAGCTCGGAGACAATGGACACTGAAGCTTTCTTT,.,few,TRBJ1-1,TRBV18
CATAVGLATSTDTQYF,TGTGCCACCGCTGTGGGACTAGCGACGAGCACAGATACGCAGTATTTT,TRBD2,few,TRBJ2-3,TRBV15
CASSLGQLAKNIQYF,TGTGCCAGCAGCCTAGGACAACTAGCCAAAAACATTCAGTACTTC,.,few,TRBJ2-4,TRBV3-1
CASSLVVYNEQFF,TGTGCCAGCAGCTTAGTGGTGTACAATGAGCAGTTCTTC,.,few,TRBJ2-1,TRBV7-3
CASSENGQGKGF,TGTGCCAGCAGTGAAAACGGACAGGGAAAGGGCTTT,TRBD1,.,TRBJ1-5,TRBV2
CASSQALSKNTEAFF,TGCGCCAGCAGCCAAGCTCTCTCCAAGAACACTGAAGCTTTCTTT,.,.,TRBJ1-1,TRBV5-1
CSAGADDNEQFF,TGCAGTGCTGGAGCGGACGACAATGAGCAGTTCTTC,.,.,TRBJ2-1,TRBV20-1
CASSRRPASGTYNEQFF,TGTGCCAGCAGCCGTAGGCCGGCTAGCGGGACCTACAATGAGCAGTTCTTC,TRBD2,once,TRBJ2-1,TRBV7-6
CASSDDLIAINEQFF,TGTGCCAGCAGCGACGACTTAATAGCCATTAATGAGCAGTTCTTC,.,.,TRBJ2-1,TRBV11-3
CASSRGKTNARYNEQFF,TGTGCCAGCAGCCGCGGGAAAACTAACGCGAGATACAATGAGCAGTTCTTC,.,.,TRBJ2-1,TRBV13
CASSQRTGGNYGYTF,TGTGCCAGCTCACAACGGACAGGGGGCAACTATGGCTACACCTTC,TRBD1,.,TRBJ1-2,TRBV18
CASSRQKVTDTQYF,TGTGCCAGCAGCCGTCAAAAAGTCACAGATACGCAGTATTTT,.,few,TRBJ2-3,TRBV11-1
CATGGSDFSGANVLTF,TGTGCCACCGGGGGGTCGGACTTCTCTGGGGCCAACGTCCTGACTTTC,.,once,TRBJ2-6,TRBV15
CASSLEPGGFYEQYF,TGTGCCAGCAGCTTAGAGCCAGGGGGCTTCTACGAGCAGTACTTC,TRBD1,.,TRBJ2-7,TRBV11-2
CASSDSRPNYGYTF,TGTGCCAGCAGTGACTCCAGGCCGAACTATGGCTACACCTTC,.,.,TRBJ1-2,TRBV6-4
CASTSGLAGENEQFF,TGTGCCAGCACCTCGGGACTAGCGGGAGAAAATGAGCAGTTCTTC,TRBD2,.,TRBJ2-1,TRBV3-1
CASSEGTVETQYF,TGTGCCAGCAGTGAAGGGACGGTAGAGACCCAGTACTTC,.,once,TRBJ2-5,TRBV2
CASSLDLSYNEQFF,TGTGCCAGCTCACTGGACTTGTCCTACAATGAGCAGTTCTTC,.,.,TRBJ2-1,TRBV18
CASSLQGKETQYF,TGTGCCAGCAGCCTACAGGGGAAAGAGACCCAGTACTTC,TRBD1,few,TRBJ2-5,TRBV6-1
CASSDLRDNNEQFF,TGTGCCAGCAGTGACTTGAGGGATAACAATGAGCAGTTCTTC,.,.,TRBJ2-1,TRBV25-1
CASSLAGGESYGYTF,TGCGCCAGCAGCTTGGCTGGGGGCGAAAGCTATGGCTACACCTTC,.,.,TRBJ1-2,TRBV5-1
CSARGVDRGLLETQYF,TGCAGTGCTAGAGGGGTGGACAGGGGGCTGTTGGAGACCCAGTACTTC,TRBD1,few,TRBJ2-5,TRBV20-1
CASFGINTGELFF,TGTGCCAGTTTCGGAATTAACACCGGGGAGCTGTTTTTT,.,.,TRBJ2-2,TRBV19
CASTNYGELFF,TGTGCCAGCACCAACTACGGGGAGCTGTTTTTT,.,few,TRBJ2-2,TRBV27
CASSQEGTGRSPLHF,TGCGCCAGCAGCCAAGAAGGTACAGGGCGCTCACCCCTCCACTTT,.,few,TRBJ1-6,TRBV4-1
CSDDREDGYTF,TGCAGCGACGACAGGGAGGATGGCTACACCTTC,TRBD1,.,TRBJ1-2,TRBV29-1
CASSQGLVSTDTQYF,TGCGCCAGCAGCCAAGGTCTAGTGAGCACAGATACGCAGTATTTT,.,.,TRBJ2-3,TRBV4-1
CASSPGGSARYNEQFF,TGTGCCAGCAGCCCCGGGGGCTCAGCCCGTTACAATGAGCAGTTCTTC,.,.,TRBJ2-1,TRBV11-3
CASSLEQGAVLEQYF,TGTGCCAGCAGCTTAGAGCAGGGGGCCGTCCTCGAGCAGTACTTC,TRBD1,.,TRBJ2-7,TRBV11-3
CASSFPHDRVLYNEQFF,TGTGCCAGCAGCTTCCCACACGACAGGGTATTGTACAATGAGCAGTTCTTC,TRBD1,.,TRBJ2-1,TRBV11-1
CASNREANTGELFF,TGTGCCAGCAACCGGGAGGCGAACACCGGGGAGCTGTTTTTT,TRBD2,.,TRBJ2-2,TRBV27
CASSPLENIQYF,TGTGCCAGCAGTCCCTTAGAAAACATTCAGTACTTC,.,.,TRBJ2-4,TRBV2
CATSRDGGLPYEQYF,TGTGCCACCAGCAGAGACGGGGGTCTCCCCTACGAGCAGTACTTC,.,few,TRBJ2-7,TRBV15